What follows are 25 T cell receptor beta chains derived from one specimen sequenced in a study of T cell responses to AZD1222 COVID-19 vaccine. The table came from immunoSEQ multiplex PCR; TCRdb's copy has only in-frame clones and leaves some out. The profile covers some 92,000 clones, with roughly nine tenths appearing a single time and 7.5% taken by the ten largest. This material consisted of peripheral blood, taken on day 0 of AZD1222 vaccination. Receptors were obtained from an adult in good health.

As concerns this clone: Because the CDR3's place on the DNA is in doubt, the DNA is left out and the CDR3 is given as listed by TCRdb. This chain joins TRBV7-9 and TRBJ1-2. Germline V gene sequence: CDR1 SEHNR, CDR2 FQNEAQ (reference sequence). Including both end residues, the CDR3 is 11 amino acids long. CDR3 sequence: CASSFGAGYTF.

The V call is TRBV28, the J call TRBJ1-4; 7 bases agree with TRBD1. The CDR3 totals 14 residues. Per the germline V gene, CDR1 is MDHEN and CDR2 is SYDVKM. V gave up 2 bases and J gave up 10 bases; unmatched junction bases: 7. CDR3 nucleotides: TGTGCCAGCAGTTTAGGGGGGCAGGGGGGAAAACTGTTTTTT. This translates into CASSLGGQGGKLFF.

J is TRBJ2-2 and V is TRBV25-1; D uncertain. CDR3 length equals 15 residues. V was cut by 3 bases and J by 7 bases, with 15 bases left in between. CDR1 and CDR2 (germline): MGHDK, SYGVNS. The CDR3 protein is CASSESSPDYGELFF. The CDR3 region has the DNA TGTGCCAGCAGTGAGTCGAGTCCCGATTACGGGGAGCTGTTTTTT.

This clone was seen only a few times. This sequence joins TRBV5-1 and TRBJ1-1, with D hard to call. Trimming cost V 0 bases and J 11 bases, with 14 bases left between them. The germline V gene has CDR1 SGHRS and CDR2 YFSETQ. The CDR3 is made up of 13 amino acids. The CDR3 DNA sequence: TGCGCCAGCAGCTTGGTTGGACGATCTACGGCTTTCTTT. Its translation is CASSLVGRSTAFF.

V usage is TRBV28 and J usage is TRBJ2-7; D is tentatively TRBD1 or TRBD2 (5 bases each). The germline V and J ends were trimmed by 7 bases and 3 bases, with 13 bases remaining between them. CDR3 length: 13 amino acids. Looked up from germline, CDR1 is MDHEN and CDR2 is SYDVKM. The CDR3 DNA reads TGTGCCAGCAAATGGGGGTACAACTACGAGCAGTACTTC. Amino acid sequence: CASKWGYNYEQYF.

J is TRBJ2-7 and V is TRBV28, with 8 bases that match TRBD2. V lost 2 bases to trimming and J lost 2 bases; unmatched junction nucleotides: 2. The CDR3 contains 14 residues. Germline values: CDR1 MDHEN, CDR2 SYDVKM. The CDR3 DNA follows: TGTGCCAGCAGTTTAGCGGGGGGAGCCTACGAGCAGTACTTC. Translating it yields CASSLAGGAYEQYF.

This clone has a handful of counts. CDR3 loop: CASSPGLASSYEQYF. Written as DNA, the CDR3 is TGCGCCAGCAGCCCGGGACTAGCGAGCTCCTACGAGCAGTACTTC. V usage is TRBV5-1 and J usage is TRBJ2-7; TRBD2 agrees at 10 bases. Germline V CDR1 and CDR2: SGHRS, YFSETQ. The CDR3 is 15 amino acids. V gave up 4 bases and J gave up 0 bases; unmatched junction bases: 4.

V is TRBV29-1 and J is TRBJ2-7; D call uncertain. CDR1 is SQVTM, CDR2 ANQGSEA, per germline. This CDR3 has 10 amino acids. Trimming removed 7 bases at V and 0 bases at J, with 4 bases between. The CDR3 region has the DNA TGCAGCGAAACCTCCTACGAGCAGTACTTC. It translates to CSETSYEQYF.

V gene TRBV7-3 combines with J gene TRBJ2-3, with 12 bases identical to TRBD2. CDR3 length: 15 amino acids. V gave up 5 bases and J gave up 6 bases; unmatched junction bases: 6. Germline V gives CDR1 SGHTA, CDR2 FQGTGA. The CDR3 loop reads CASSPSTSGGDTQYF. The CDR3 DNA follows: TGTGCCAGCAGCCCGTCTACTAGCGGGGGGGATACGCAGTATTTT.

The chain carries TRBV28 and TRBJ1-2; D ambiguous. From germline, CDR1 is MDHEN and CDR2 SYDVKM. The V end lost 3 bases, the J end lost 3 bases, and 5 bases lay between the germline ends. The CDR3 loop spans 12 amino acids. CDR3 residues: CASSFLHYGYTF. The CDR3 region has the DNA TGTGCCAGCAGTTTTTTGCACTATGGCTACACCTTC.

CDR3 residues: CAWRPGEWSGYTF. The CDR3 region has the DNA TGTGCCTGGAGACCGGGTGAATGGAGCGGCTACACCTTC. The J gene is TRBJ1-2, the V gene TRBV30, with D uncertain. V lost 3 bases and J lost 8, with 16 bases in between. The germline CDR1 and CDR2 sequences are GTSNPN and SVGIG (reference sequence). The CDR3 has 13 residues. The variable domain in full, with the rest retrieved from reference TRBV30 and TRBJ1-2, is SQTIHQWPATLVQPVGSPLSLECTVEGTSNPNLYWYRQAAGRGLQLLFYSVGIGQISSEVPQNLSASRPQDRQFILSSKKLLLSDSGFYLCAWRPGEWSGYTFGSGTRLTVV.

The genes are TRBV12-3 or TRBV12-4 and TRBJ1-4; unclear D gene. Trimming cost V 6 bases and J 10 bases, with 9 bases left between them. The CDR3 runs to 11 residues. CDR3 region: CASSPGRKLFF. As DNA, the CDR3 is TGTGCCAGCAGCCCTGGGAGAAAACTGTTTTTT.

The V gene is TRBV19, the J gene TRBJ2-5, with a weak D call TRBD2 (7 bases). Germline-derived CDR1 and CDR2 are LNHDA and SQIVND (reference sequence). V shed 7 bases and J shed 5 bases, with 14 bases lying between them. This CDR3 is 13 amino acids long. The DNA for the CDR3 is TGTGCCAGTACCCCCAGGGGAGGGGAGACCCAGTACTTC. It is translated as CASTPRGGETQYF.

This clone appeared a few times. CDR3 region: CASSASREDGYTF. CDR3 DNA: TGTGCCAGCAGCGCGAGTCGGGAGGATGGCTACACCTTC. The chain links TRBV7-2 to TRBJ1-2; D not certain. Germline V gene data show CDR1 as SGHTA and CDR2 as FQGNSA. The V and J ends lost 5 bases and 6 bases respectively, with 13 bases between them. This CDR3 is 13 amino acids long.

This rearrangement joins TRBV9 to TRBJ1-6, with TRBD1 identical over 8 bases. The V segment lost 0 bases and the J segment 8 bases; nucleotides outside the gene matches: 4. The CDR3 totals 15 residues. Germline V gives CDR1 SGDLS, CDR2 YYNGEE. CDR3: CASSVEQGGYSPLHF. The CDR3 coding sequence is TGTGCCAGCAGCGTAGAACAGGGGGGGTATTCACCCCTCCACTTT.

This chain links TRBV5-5 with TRBJ1-4; 7 bases are shared with TRBD1. This CDR3 has 14 amino acids. Losses at the gene ends were 4 bases for V and 6 bases for J; bases not matched to a gene: 6. Germline loops: CDR1 SGHKS, CDR2 YYEKEE (reference sequence). Here the CDR3 reads CASSRTGTDEKLFF. The CDR3 region has the DNA TGTGCCAGCAGCCGGACCGGGACAGATGAAAAACTGTTTTTT.

V usage is TRBV18 and J usage is TRBJ1-5; D not certain. V lost 0 bases to trimming and J lost 0 bases, with 6 bases between them. CDR3 size: 15 residues. Per germline, CDR1 KGHSH and CDR2 LQKENI. The CDR3 region is CASSPPGNSNQPQHF. Here the CDR3 DNA reads TGTGCCAGCTCACCACCCGGGAATAGCAATCAGCCCCAGCATTTT.

The CDR3 loop reads CASSRGRRDRGNEKLFF. The CDR3 bases are TGTGCCAGCAGCCGTGGAAGGAGGGACAGGGGAAATGAAAAACTGTTTTTT. The V and J genes are TRBV7-9 and TRBJ1-4; 10 bases are a match to TRBD1. The germline V gene encodes CDR1 SEHNR and CDR2 FQNEAQ (reference sequence). V shed 5 bases, J shed 5 bases, and the junction held 11 bases outside the gene matches. This CDR3 spans 17 amino acids.

This chain connects TRBV2 to TRBJ2-7, with 9 positions matching TRBD2. The germline CDR1 and CDR2 sequences are SNHLY and FYNNEI. Trimming at V came to 6 bases and at J to 6 bases, leaving 21 bases not matched to a gene. The CDR3 contains 18 residues. The CDR3 loop is CASRDLEAGGPVGFEQYF. The CDR3, as DNA: TGTGCCAGCAGGGACCTGGAGGCGGGAGGGCCCGTGGGGTTCGAGCAGTACTTC.

The rearrangement joins TRBV9 to TRBJ1-1, with D possibly matching TRBD1 (6 bases). With 3 bases removed from V and 10 bases from J, the gap between germline ends came to 13 bases. In germline, CDR1 is SGDLS, CDR2 YYNGEE. This CDR3 comprises 12 residues. Written as DNA, the CDR3 is TGTGCCAGCAGCGAGGGTGGGACACGAGCTTTCTTT. Amino acids: CASSEGGTRAFF.

The V call is TRBV19, the J call TRBJ2-3, with 7 bases lining up with TRBD1. Unmatched junction bases numbered 10, after V lost 6 bases and J lost 4 bases. There are 15 residues in the CDR3. The germline gives CDR1 LNHDA, CDR2 SQIVND (reference sequence). CDR3 DNA: TGTGCCAGTAGACTCTCAGGGGGTCTCGCAGATACGCAGTATTTT. It translates to CASRLSGGLADTQYF.

The J gene is TRBJ2-7, the V gene TRBV6-2 or TRBV6-3, with 9 nucleotides matching TRBD1. V was clipped by 4 bases and J by 2 bases; unmatched bases: 6. The CDR3 has 15 amino acids. Looked up from germline, CDR1 is MNHEY and CDR2 is SVGEGT. The CDR3 DNA reads as TGTGCCAGCAGTTCGCGGGACAGGGCCACCTACGAGCAGTACTTC. It yields the protein CASSSRDRATYEQYF.

This chain connects TRBV7-3 to TRBJ2-7; 11 bases fit TRBD2. The length of the CDR3 is 15 residues. The germline V gene encodes CDR1 SGHTA and CDR2 FQGTGA. J was trimmed by 2 bases and V by 4 bases; bases with no gene match: 4. The CDR3 nucleotides are TGTGCCAGCAGCTCCATTAGCGGGGGGGCCTACGAGCAGTACTTC. It yields the protein CASSSISGGAYEQYF.

The chain joins TRBV19 to TRBJ1-5; perhaps TRBD1 as D (5 bases). The V and J ends lost 7 bases and 0 bases respectively, with 16 bases between them. Germline V gene data show CDR1 as LNHDA and CDR2 as SQIVND (reference sequence). This CDR3 contains 16 residues. In DNA, the CDR3 is TGTGCCAGTATCCTCTCTAGACAGACTAGCAATCAGCCCCAGCATTTT. This encodes CASILSRQTSNQPQHF.

CDR3 nucleotide sequence: TGTGCCAGCAACAGGGACCGGGTGTTCAATCAGCCCCAGCATTTT. It codes for CASNRDRVFNQPQHF. V usage is TRBV6-5 and J usage is TRBJ1-5; possible D gene TRBD1, 6 bases. The germline gives CDR1 MNHEY, CDR2 SVGAGI. CDR3 length: 15 residues. The V gene lost 7 bases and the J gene lost 3 bases, with 16 bases spanning the gap.